This T cell receptor (beta chain) was profiled in a study of blood T cell repertoires in COVID-19. Study-level background: Sources were T cells, B-cell-depleted T cells, or PBMCs; the material itself was cDNA or gDNA.

Only in-frame clones appear in the TCRdb table, and some are missing; sequencing was by immunoSEQ multiplex PCR. The sample carries fewer than 400,000 clones, 80% to 90% recorded once. Ages ranged from about 18 to 89 years, with residence in fewer than 25 US areas. Clinical history as reported by participants underpinned cohort assignment. Cohort 3 recovery required two negative PCRs, clearance, or symptom resolution. The V gene's germline CDR1 is MNHEY and CDR2 SMNVEV (reference sequence). The CDR3 is 14 amino acids. V dropped 1 base and J dropped 4 bases, with 10 bases sitting between them. V is TRBV27 and J is TRBJ1-2, with unresolved D. The material sequenced was PBMCs or T cells enriched from blood (not recorded which). This sequence originates from a man aged 25-40 years who had recovered from COVID-19. As DNA, the CDR3 is TGTGCCAGCAGTTTATTAAACACAGCCTATGGCTACACCTTC. Its translation: CASSLLNTAYGYTF.